This T cell receptor (beta chain) was sequenced during a study of PD-L1 blockade in urothelial cancer. On the study more broadly: The study started patients on atezolizumab in about 2014, giving 1,200 mg intravenously every 3 weeks. Blood analysis took place 3 weeks (second dose) and 6 weeks after treatment start.

Spiking each PCR with synthetic TCR analog templates was performed. Sequencing was performed with immunoSEQ multiplex PCR; in TCRdb, only in-frame clones are kept and a portion is missing. The top ten clones hold approximately 0.89% of a sample with about 76,000 clones, 80% to 95% of them seen once. As to time point: peripheral blood 6 weeks after treatment start. The CDR3 is 13 amino acids. The germline V gene encodes CDR1 MNHEY and CDR2 SVGAGI. V lost 4 bases, J lost 6 bases, and 5 bases stayed unmatched. Material: PBMCs, obtained around atezolizumab (anti-PD-L1) treatment. The sequence was obtained from a woman aged 80 or over with urothelial cancer. V and J are TRBV6-5 and TRBJ2-7, with 8 bases identical to TRBD1. The CDR3 bases are TGTGCCAGCAGTTTCGGGACAGGCACCGAGCAGTACTTC. It yields the protein CASSFGTGTEQYF.